This T cell receptor (beta chain) emerged from a study of OX40 agonist ivuxolimab in advanced cancers. In the study overall: An agonistic human IgG2 monoclonal antibody against OX40 (CD134) was given.

The data were produced by immunoSEQ multiplex PCR, yet TCRdb's version contains in-frame clones alone and is incomplete. Seen here are roughly 100,000 clones, 92% observed once, and the top ten hold 3% to 3.5%. Study results and limitations: Dose levels from 0.1 to 3.0 mg/kg saw CD4+ and CD8+ blood T cells expand clonally by week 6.

A word on this clone: Its antigen is unknown.

This CDR3 is 11 amino acids long. CDR1 SQVTM and CDR2 ANQGSEA come from the germline V gene. V was pared by 7 bases and J by 7 bases, with 14 bases between. The sequence derives from an adult with an advanced solid tumor such as melanoma, head and neck, liver or kidney cancer. The chain carries TRBV29-1 and TRBJ2-7; D unresolved. The input for sequencing was CD4+ or CD8+ T cells sorted from blood, taken in a trial of the OX40 agonist ivuxolimab. The CDR3 DNA reads as TGCAGCGCTCCACTGTTGGGAGAGCAGTACTTC. This translates into CSAPLLGEQYF.